This T cell receptor (beta chain) comes out of a study of tumor-infiltrating lymphocytes in oesophageal squamous cell carcinoma. In TCRdb, the PCR reads were re-called with MiXCR into one record per CDR3 protein. The sample carries 15,000 or so distinct CDR3 sequences, about three fifths recorded once. This clonotype was detected only a few times. Germline trimming cut 6 bases from V and 4 bases from J; bases unmatched to any gene: 2. The CDR3 extends over 13 amino acids. Per the germline V gene, CDR1 is SEHNR and CDR2 is FQNEAQ (reference sequence). Specimen: esophageal tumor tissue. The chain has TRBV7-9 and TRBJ2-1; 8 nucleotides align to TRBD1. The TCR comes from a female donor with esophageal squamous cell carcinoma. As DNA, the CDR3 is TGTGCCAGCAGACGACAGGGGTACAATGAGCAGTTCTTC. Residues: CASRRQGYNEQFF.